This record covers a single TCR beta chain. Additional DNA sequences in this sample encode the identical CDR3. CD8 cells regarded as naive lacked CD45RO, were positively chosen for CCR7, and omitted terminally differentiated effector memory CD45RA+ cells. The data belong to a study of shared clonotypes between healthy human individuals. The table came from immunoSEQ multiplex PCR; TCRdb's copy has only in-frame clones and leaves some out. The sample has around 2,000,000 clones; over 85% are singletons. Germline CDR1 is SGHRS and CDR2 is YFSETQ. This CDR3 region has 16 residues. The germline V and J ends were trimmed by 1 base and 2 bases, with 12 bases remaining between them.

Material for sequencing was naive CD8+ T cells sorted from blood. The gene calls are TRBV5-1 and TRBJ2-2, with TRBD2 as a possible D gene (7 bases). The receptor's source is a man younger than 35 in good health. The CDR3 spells CASSLPGGLNTGELFF. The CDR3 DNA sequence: TGCGCCAGCAGCTTGCCGGGGGGCTTAAACACCGGGGAGCTGTTTTTT.